This T cell receptor beta chain is from a study of blood T cell repertoires in COVID-19. The overall study: COVID-19 samples, acute and convalescent, were from the United States, Italy and Spain. PBMCs, B-cell-depleted T cells, or T cells were the source of the cDNA or gDNA that made up the material.

Per the study methods: Estimation of nucleated cell counts relied on the amplification of reference gene primers. Repertoires were generated with immunoSEQ multiplex PCR, while TCRdb's copy carries only in-frame clones and drops some. V, J and clone size reflect that table, while D and trimming were determined from the DNA. The data show fewer than 350,000 clones, around 90% seen once. The CDR3 loop spans 14 amino acids. The junction had 6 bases not matched to a gene; V was cut back by 8 bases and J by 4 bases. Looked up from germline, CDR1 is LGHNA and CDR2 is YSLEER. The Seattle site enrolled patients during active infection and followed them longitudinally.

The chain combines TRBV4-3 with TRBJ2-3; 10 nucleotides agree with TRBD2. This TCR came from a woman in her thirties with COVID-19, enrolled during active disease. The specimen was peripheral blood. The CDR3 spells CASRPSGSADTQYF. DNA for the CDR3: TGCGCCAGCCGTCCTAGCGGGAGTGCAGATACGCAGTATTTT.